This TCR beta chain was captured in a study of cytomegalovirus exposure and HLA in healthy donors. Primers: 60 Vbeta forward and 13 Jbeta reverse. Method: immunoSEQ multiplex PCR; TCRdb's copy keeps in-frame clones and lacks some. The table has approximately 300,000 clones, over 70% seen once. Sequenced material: PBMCs. This receptor was obtained from a girl aged 2 to 9 in good health and CMV-seronegative.

The CDR3 here is CASSIEITNEKLFF. CDR3 sequence (DNA): TGTGCCAGTAGTATAGAGATAACAAATGAAAAACTGTTTTTT. J is TRBJ1-4 and V is TRBV19; D remains unclear. V shed 0 bases and J shed 5 bases, with 7 bases lying between them. Germline V lookup: CDR1 LNHDA, CDR2 SQIVND (reference sequence). The CDR3 contains 14 residues. The full variable domain, completed using reference TRBV19 and TRBJ1-4, is DGGITQSPKYLFRKEGQNVTLSCEQNLNHDAMYWYRQDPGQGLRLIYYSQIVNDFQKGDIAEGYSVSREKKESFPLTVTSAQKNPTAFYLCASSIEITNEKLFFGSGTQLSVL.